This T cell receptor (beta chain) was identified in a study of T cells in Graves' hyperthyroidism and ophthalmopathy (dated by TCRdb to the late 2010s). For the wider study: To identify distinguishing TCR V-J signatures, a discovery cohort of about a hundred patients was used, comprising some 45 with Graves' ophthalmopathy and some 60 with stable Graves' hyperthyroidism. The 75 to 100 discovery patients were randomly split 7:3 into training and test sets. The study also compared thyroid tissue and blood T-cell repertoires from roughly six Graves' hyperthyroidism patients. The paper describes TCR Vbeta CDR3 sequencing of some 130 peripheral blood samples, made up of about 40 ophthalmopathy patients, around 78 hyperthyroidism patients and roughly 17 progressor patients. Prospective prediction of ophthalmopathy was tested in an independent validation cohort consisting of 18 hyperthyroidism patients and more than 15 patients who later progressed to ophthalmopathy. After blood sampling, hyperthyroidism patients were treated with methimazole at a starting dose of 30 mg daily, and ophthalmopathy patients were treated with high-dose intravenous methylprednisolone.

TCR beta CDR3 regions were amplified from RNA transcripts. A first-round RT-PCR of the TCR CDR3 used the HTBI primer set with the Qiagen OneStep RT-PCR kit. The libraries were constructed in a second round of multiplex PCR and then size-selected and purified. Sequencing of the libraries was done on an Illumina HiSeq2000 using paired-end 100 bp reads. The study's processing was this. SOAPnuke was used to process the raw data, removing reads that contained adapters or uncalled bases, had a mean Phred below 15, or lacked an exact match to the constant primer or identifier. High-quality paired reads were merged with COPE v1.2.5, and unique nucleotide sequences were defined as clonotypes. MiTCR v1.1 was used to align the clonotypes against IMGT TRBV, TRBD and TRBJ reference segments. The analysis was restricted to V-J combinations with a frequency above 0.0001, which together covered 98% to 99.2% of the repertoires. A TCS score was defined as the ratio between F50 (clonal expansion) and ExV (chaos), using BLOSUM62-based TCRdist between CDR3 peptides within each V-J. Welch's t-statistics and random forest reduced around 510 V-J features to 13, which were used in a naive Bayes classifier (R e1071). Thyroid-blood repertoire similarity was quantified with the Morisita-Horn index. Clones were called with MiXCR by TCRdb after fastp trimmed the public reads at Q25, and only in-frame beta chains were retained. Identical CDR3 proteins give one entry, which carries the most common genes and DNA. TCRdb, rather than the study authors, made the V and J calls. For this sample the table gives hundreds of thousands of distinct CDR3 sequences, of which roughly 46% were detected only once. The top ten clones comprise about 7.2% of the sample.

As concerns this clonotype: It has no known antigen specificity. No base-level quality is on record; no much larger clone is a single base apart.

Study-wide conclusions, independent of this receptor: No statistical method was used to set the sample size in advance, and investigators knew the group allocation. Ophthalmopathy was separated from stable hyperthyroidism by a 13 V-J signature model, with about 88% sensitivity and roughly 81% specificity obtained in cross-validation and 80%/75% obtained in testing. In validation, progression to ophthalmopathy was predicted by the model with around 70% sensitivity and roughly 72% specificity, a median of approximately 6.5 months before onset. Blood samples also contained most of the expanded thyroid clonotypes (frequency above 0.001), which suggests that blood repertoires may reflect thyroid immune responses.

Any patient with an uncontrolled infection, another autoimmune disease, pregnancy or lactation was excluded. Diagnoses relied on clinical symptoms, serum thyroxine and TRAb, thyroid ultrasound and orbital computed tomography. Total RNA was extracted using Trizol reagent, and RNA quality was assessed on an Agilent 2100 Bioanalyzer. Trimmed from V: 3 bases; trimmed from J: 5 bases; junction bases lacking a gene match: 5. Inclusive of the bounding cysteine and phenylalanine, the CDR3 is 15 residues long. Only CDR3 DNA remains: 45 bases, in frame from the first base. The CDR1 and CDR2 encoded by the germline V gene (reference sequence) are SEHNR and FQNEAQ.

Rearrangement joined TRBV7-9 to TRBJ1-2; TRBD1 matches 11 bases in the middle. What was sequenced was peripheral blood or thyroid tissue (not recorded which). The receptor's source is an adult man with Graves' disease, either hyperthyroidism or ophthalmopathy (not recorded which). The CDR3 is CASSFGQGAVYGYTF. The nucleotide sequence is TGTGCCAGCAGCTTCGGACAGGGGGCGGTTTATGGCTACACCTTC. Outside the CDR3, residues come from the reference TRBV7-9 and TRBJ1-2 proteins, so the full variable domain is: DTGVSQNPRHKITKRGQNVTFRCDPISEHNRLYWYRQTLGQGPEFLTYFQNEAQLEKSRLLSDRFSAERPKGSFSTLEIQRTEQGDSAMYLCASSFGQGAVYGYTFGSGTRLTVV.